A selection of T cell receptor beta chains follows, all from one sample in a study of T cell responses to AZD1222 COVID-19 vaccine. Sequencing was performed with immunoSEQ multiplex PCR; in TCRdb, only in-frame clones are kept and a portion is missing. This sample has 250,000 to 300,000 clones, with almost 95% found just once. The source was peripheral blood, collected 28 days after the second AZD1222 dose. The origin of the receptors is an adult who received the AZD1222 COVID-19 vaccine. The CDR3 runs from the conserved cysteine through the conserved F or W. The D gene is left open where the match is weak. The listing skips clone size in some rows; elsewhere it reads once, few, many or a size class.

CDR3,DNA,D,J,V,size
CASTDRANYNSPLHF,TGTGCCAGCACCGACAGGGCCAACTATAATTCACCCCTCCACTTT,TRBD1,TRBJ1-6,TRBV25-1,NA
CASSSGLFVSYNEQFF,TGTGCCAGCAGTTCCGGACTTTTTGTCTCCTACAATGAGCAGTTCTTC,NA,TRBJ2-1,TRBV6-5,NA
CASSQVTGLNEQFF,TGCGCCAGCAGCCAAGTTACAGGGTTAAATGAGCAGTTCTTC,NA,TRBJ2-1,TRBV4-3,NA
CASSVWITNQPQHF,TGTGCCAGCAGCGTATGGATCACGAATCAGCCCCAGCATTTT,NA,TRBJ1-5,TRBV9,NA
CASSSTGSWRARRNSPLHF,TGTGCCAGCAGCTCTACAGGGTCGTGGCGCGCTAGACGCAATTCACCCCTCCACTTT,NA,TRBJ1-6,TRBV5-4,NA
CASRRESDTQYF,TGTGCCAGCAGGCGGGAATCGGATACGCAGTATTTT,NA,TRBJ2-3,TRBV27,NA
CASSLQGSGYGYTF,TGCGCCAGCAGCCTACAGGGTTCCGGCTATGGCTACACCTTC,NA,TRBJ1-2,TRBV5-1,NA
CASSLVQGNNSPLHF,TGTGCCAGCAGCTTAGTACAGGGAAATAATTCACCCCTCCACTTT,NA,TRBJ1-6,TRBV7-2,NA
CASSPDRGKSEQYF,TGTGCCAGCAGTCCCGACAGGGGAAAAAGCGAGCAGTACTTC,TRBD1,TRBJ2-7,TRBV27,NA
CASSLAGGRVAEAFF,TGCGCCAGCAGCTTGGCCGGTGGAAGGGTTGCTGAAGCTTTCTTT,NA,TRBJ1-1,TRBV5-1,NA
CACGPSSGNTIYF,TGTGCCTGCGGACCGAGCTCTGGAAACACCATATATTTT,NA,TRBJ1-3,TRBV30,NA
CASSQDRAGAYTGELFF,TGCGCCAGCAGCCAAGATCGAGCGGGGGCCTACACCGGGGAGCTGTTTTTT,TRBD2,TRBJ2-2,TRBV4-1,NA
CASSLEGGLAVYNEQFF,TGTGCCAGCAGCTTAGAGGGGGGACTAGCGGTTTACAATGAGCAGTTCTTC,TRBD2,TRBJ2-1,TRBV7-2,NA
CATTESIYTQYF,TGTGCCACAACAGAGTCCATATATACGCAGTATTTT,NA,TRBJ2-3,TRBV7-9,NA
CASSYHSLSEQYF,TGTGCCAGCAGTTACCACAGTTTATCGGAGCAGTACTTC,NA,TRBJ2-7,TRBV6-5,NA
CASSRDGPQETQYF,TGTGCCAGTTCCCGGGACGGTCCTCAAGAGACCCAGTACTTC,NA,TRBJ2-5,TRBV18,NA
CASSLADRVYQPQHF,TGTGCCAGCAGTCTCGCGGACAGGGTTTATCAGCCCCAGCATTTT,TRBD1,TRBJ1-5,TRBV5-5,NA
CASSFGQGGAYEQYF,TGTGCCAGCAGCTTCGGACAGGGGGGGGCCTACGAGCAGTACTTC,TRBD1,TRBJ2-7,TRBV7-2,NA
CASSLGAFSYEQYF,TGTGCCAGCAGCCTTGGGGCTTTCTCCTACGAGCAGTACTTC,NA,TRBJ2-7,TRBV3-1/TRBV3-2,NA
CASSILRGRATNEKLFF,TGTGCCAGTAGTATATTACGGGGACGGGCAACTAATGAAAAACTGTTTTTT,NA,TRBJ1-4,TRBV19,NA
CASSIWNRGRTEAFF,TGTGCCAGTAGTATTTGGAACAGGGGAAGGACTGAAGCTTTCTTT,TRBD1,TRBJ1-1,TRBV19,once
CATSSWGTNTDTQYF,TGTGCCACCAGCTCCTGGGGGACTAATACAGATACGCAGTATTTT,TRBD2,TRBJ2-3,TRBV15,medium-sized
CASSLTGYQGAGETQYF,TGTGCCAGCAGCTTAACAGGGTACCAGGGCGCGGGGGAGACCCAGTACTTC,NA,TRBJ2-5,TRBV7-6,NA
CTSSPGRANTEAFF,TGCACCAGCAGCCCGGGACGGGCGAACACTGAAGCTTTCTTT,NA,TRBJ1-1,TRBV1,NA
CASSLTTHLEGEKLFF,TGTGCCAGCAGCTTGACAACCCACCTTGAGGGGGAAAAACTGTTTTTT,NA,TRBJ1-4,TRBV11-2,NA
CASSFDSNQPQHF,TGCGCCAGCAGCTTCGATAGCAATCAGCCCCAGCATTTT,NA,TRBJ1-5,TRBV5-1,NA
CASSQGARGYTF,TGTGCCAGCAGCCAGGGGGCGCGGGGCTACACCTTC,TRBD1,TRBJ1-2,TRBV9,NA
CASSKEERGLAVLYEQYF,TGTGCCAGCAGCAAAGAGGAGAGGGGACTAGCGGTTCTCTACGAGCAGTACTTC,NA,TRBJ2-7,TRBV21-1,once
CASSQETGNTGELFF,TGTGCCAGCAGCCAAGAGACAGGGAACACCGGGGAGCTGTTTTTT,NA,TRBJ2-2,TRBV4-2,NA
CASSPSQDGYTF,TGTGCCAGCTCACCATCTCAGGATGGCTACACCTTC,NA,TRBJ1-2,TRBV18,NA
CASSLEGEQFF,TGCGCCAGCAGCTTGGAGGGTGAGCAGTTCTTC,NA,TRBJ2-1,TRBV5-1,NA
CASSLSGEGETQYF,TGCGCCAGCAGCTTGAGCGGGGAAGGGGAGACCCAGTACTTC,TRBD2,TRBJ2-5,TRBV5-1,NA
CASSSDRARSPLHF,TGTGCCAGCAGCTCGGACAGGGCACGATCACCCCTCCACTTT,TRBD1,TRBJ1-6,TRBV27,NA
CASSYSRQSEAFF,TGTGCCAGCAGTTACTCCCGACAGTCTGAAGCTTTCTTT,NA,TRBJ1-1,TRBV6-6,NA
CASSSPGRPNEKLFF,TGTGCCAGCAGTTCCCCGGGACGGCCTAATGAAAAACTGTTTTTT,NA,TRBJ1-4,TRBV6-6,NA
CSVEERGHRVGYTF,TGCAGCGTTGAAGAGAGGGGACATCGGGTGGGCTACACCTTC,NA,TRBJ1-2,TRBV29-1,NA
CASNLERSGNTIYF,TGTGCCAGCAACCTGGAGAGGTCTGGAAACACCATATATTTT,NA,TRBJ1-3,TRBV28,NA
CASSLGQTQYF,TGTGCCAGCAGCCTTGGTCAGACCCAGTACTTC,NA,TRBJ2-5,TRBV11-1,once
CASSPGGNSPLHF,TGTGCCAGCAGCCCGGGGGGCAATTCACCCCTCCACTTT,NA,TRBJ1-6,TRBV5-6,NA
CASTPIADTQYF,TGTGCCAGCACCCCGATCGCAGATACGCAGTATTTT,NA,TRBJ2-3,TRBV12-3/TRBV12-4,once
CASSYQPGSSYNEQFF,TGTGCCAGCAGCTACCAGCCGGGCAGCTCCTACAATGAGCAGTTCTTC,NA,TRBJ2-1,TRBV6-5,NA
CASSLDRWSYEQYF,TGTGCCAGCAGCTTGGACAGGTGGTCCTACGAGCAGTACTTC,NA,TRBJ2-7,TRBV5-4,NA
CASSLSGGGNYGYTF,TGTGCCAGCAGTCTATCAGGGGGAGGAAACTATGGCTACACCTTC,TRBD1,TRBJ1-2,TRBV27,once
CASSLSWSTYNEQFF,TGTGCCAGCAGCTTAAGTTGGAGCACCTACAATGAGCAGTTCTTC,NA,TRBJ2-1,TRBV7-2,NA